These 21 T cell receptor beta chains originate from one sample sequenced in a study of human T cells and chemical hapten exposure. Stated time point: pre-sensitization, week 0. Documented treatment: therapeutic diphenylcyclopropenone sensitization with weekly scalp DPC. TCRdb reanalysed the RACE reads using MiXCR and keeps one entry per CDR3 protein. Of roughly 40,000 distinct CDR3 sequences listed, approximately 13% were seen once; the top ten hold 5.7%. The source was whole blood, collected in connection with sensitization to the hapten diphenylcyclopropenone (DPC). The source is a woman aged 25 to 39 with alopecia areata. Some clones in this sample may be carry-over from other donors' samples.

This clonotype was detected many times. The rearrangement links TRBV30 to TRBJ2-3, with D perhaps assigned TRBD1 or TRBD2 (6 bases each). Trimming removed 2 bases from V and 0 bases from J, with 9 bases in between. The CDR3 is 14 residues long. CDR1 and CDR2 from the germline V gene are GTSNPN and SVGIG (reference sequence). The CDR3 is CAWSWGASTDTQYF. CDR3 nucleotides: TGTGCCTGGAGTTGGGGGGCTAGCACAGATACGCAGTATTTT.

This clonotype has only a few counts. The genes are TRBV7-9 and TRBJ2-3; a possible D gene is TRBD2 (5 bases). Trimming pared 5 bases from V and 3 bases from J, leaving 12 bases between. The CDR3 has 14 amino acids. CDR1 and CDR2 from the germline V gene are SEHNR and FQNEAQ (reference sequence). For the CDR3, the DNA is TGTGCCAGCAGCCAAAACGGAGGTACAGATACGCAGTATTTT. It codes for CASSQNGGTDTQYF.

This clonotype has just a few counts. The genes are TRBV4-2 and TRBJ2-3; D is ambiguous. This CDR3 has 16 amino acids. Germline V CDR1 and CDR2: LGHNA, YNFKEQ. V was pared by 1 base and J by 3 bases, with 14 bases between. The CDR3 coding sequence is TGTGCCAGCAGCCAAGCGACGTGGGGAAGTACAGATACGCAGTATTTT. Its protein product is CASSQATWGSTDTQYF.

The table lists this clonotype with many counts. This chain uses TRBV10-3 with TRBJ1-1, with TRBD1 matching over 10 bases. The length of the CDR3 is 15 residues. The V segment lost 8 bases and the J segment 1 base; nucleotides outside the gene matches: 7. Germline lookup yields CDR1 ENHRY and CDR2 SYGVKD. The CDR3 DNA reads as TGTGCCATCCAGAACCGGGACAGGGGGAACACTGAAGCTTTCTTT. It translates to CAIQNRDRGNTEAFF.

This clonotype has just a few counts. The chain joins TRBV20-1 to TRBJ1-6; TRBD1 might be the D (5 bases). Germline-derived CDR1 and CDR2 are DFQATT and SNEGSKA (reference sequence). V lost 3 bases, J lost 9 bases, and 27 bases lay in between. This CDR3 contains 18 residues. CDR3 bases: TGCAGTGCTAGCATCTTTGGGGCAGGGAGTGTGGTGCGTTCACCCCTCCACTTT. This gives the protein CSASIFGAGSVVRSPLHF.

This clonotype was recorded many times. The chain uses TRBV5-4 and TRBJ2-7; TRBD2 agrees at 9 bases. The CDR3 sequence is 15 residues long. V dropped 4 bases and J dropped 5; count of bases not matched to a gene: 10. CDR1 is SGHNT, CDR2 YYREEE, per germline (reference sequence). This CDR3 is CASSHRTSAKDEQYF. The DNA for the CDR3 is TGTGCCAGCAGCCACCGGACTAGCGCAAAGGACGAGCAGTACTTC.

This clonotype was seen more than once but under ten times. This chain uses TRBV20-1 with TRBJ2-5; no clear D gene. V lost 1 base, J lost 6 bases, and 6 bases lay in between. This CDR3 contains 11 residues. In germline, CDR1 is DFQATT, CDR2 SNEGSKA (reference sequence). For the CDR3, the DNA is TGCAGTGCTAGAGCACACCAGACCCAGTACTTC. Protein sequence: CSARAHQTQYF.

In its sample, this clonotype was seen many times. This rearrangement joins TRBV10-3 to TRBJ1-1; D ambiguous. CDR1 and CDR2 from the germline V gene are ENHRY and SYGVKD. V lost 0 bases to trimming and J lost 11 bases, with 16 bases between them. The CDR3 sequence is 14 residues long. CDR3 nucleotide sequence: TGTGCCATCAGTGAGTCCAAGTGGGAGACCAGGGCTTTCTTT. It specifies CAISESKWETRAFF.

This clonotype came up many times. The chain uses TRBV7-2 and TRBJ2-2, with a tentative D call TRBD2 (6 bases). Germline lookup yields CDR1 SGHTA and CDR2 FQGNSA. The CDR3 runs 16 residues. The ends were cut back, 2 bases at V and 4 bases at J, with 14 bases in the middle. This CDR3 reads CASSLNRPGGTGELFF. The DNA of the CDR3 is TGTGCCAGCAGCTTAAATCGTCCCGGGGGCACCGGGGAGCTGTTTTTT.

This clonotype was observed at least ten times. This chain joins TRBV20-1 and TRBJ1-3; no definite D call. The V gene lost 5 bases and the J gene lost 0 bases, with 11 bases spanning the gap. CDR3 length: 14 residues. Per the germline V gene, CDR1 is DFQATT and CDR2 is SNEGSKA (reference sequence). The CDR3 sequence: CSAGKISSGNTIYF. CDR3 nucleotide sequence: TGCAGTGCTGGAAAAATAAGCTCTGGAAACACCATATATTTT.

This clonotype was seen repeatedly, ten times or more. The CDR3 nucleotides read TGTGCCAGCAGCTTAGACCGACGGGGGACCGAGCAGTACTTC. Translating gives CASSLDRRGTEQYF. The chain carries TRBV11-2 and TRBJ2-7; tentatively, D is TRBD2 (6 bases). The CDR3 runs 14 residues. Trimming stripped 0 bases from V and 6 bases from J, with 12 bases between. Germline V CDR1 and CDR2: SGHAT, FQNNGV.

V gene TRBV28 combines with J gene TRBJ2-7, with 10 bases matching TRBD2. The CDR3 is made up of 12 amino acids. Germline-derived CDR1 and CDR2 are MDHEN and SYDVKM. V lost 7 bases, J lost 12 bases, and 9 bases stayed unmatched. The CDR3 bases are TGTGCCAGCACTACTAGCGGGACGGCGCTGTACTTC. Translating gives CASTTSGTALYF.

This clonotype was counted many times. The chain links TRBV4-1 to TRBJ1-2; D is uncertain. V lost 0 bases and J lost 5, with 10 bases in between. The CDR3 covers 14 residues. Germline loops: CDR1 MGHRA, CDR2 YSYEKL. The CDR3 DNA follows: TGCGCCAGCAGCCAAGACTTTGCCCAGTATGGCTACACCTTC. Amino acid sequence: CASSQDFAQYGYTF.

Ten or more counts support this clonotype. The chain has TRBV6-2 or TRBV6-3 and TRBJ1-2; unclear D gene. Germline V gene data show CDR1 as MNHEY and CDR2 as SVGEGT. V was trimmed by 6 bases and J by 2 bases, leaving 7 bases between them. This CDR3 has 12 residues. The chain's CDR3 is CASSPNNYGYTF. The CDR3 DNA is TGTGCCAGCAGCCCCAACAACTATGGCTACACCTTC.

This clonotype was found many times. V usage is TRBV2 and J usage is TRBJ2-3; 7 bases match TRBD2. The CDR3 covers 14 residues. V shed 7 bases, J shed 5 bases, and the junction held 9 bases outside the gene matches. The germline gives CDR1 SNHLY, CDR2 FYNNEI. This CDR3 is CASNPAGSKDTQYF. Written as DNA, the CDR3 is TGTGCCAGCAACCCAGCGGGAAGTAAAGATACGCAGTATTTT.

The genes are TRBV29-1 and TRBJ2-3, with D hard to call. Germline V gene sequence: CDR1 SQVTM, CDR2 ANQGSEA. The CDR3 is 13 amino acids. Trimming pared 1 base from V and 3 bases from J, leaving 8 bases between. The CDR3 loop reads CSVEGRSTDTQYF. The CDR3 nucleotides read TGCAGCGTTGAAGGGCGCAGTACAGATACGCAGTATTTT.

The rearrangement links TRBV7-2 to TRBJ2-3; TRBD1 matches at 8 bases. V gave up 3 bases and J gave up 6 bases; unmatched junction bases: 8. The germline gives CDR1 SGHTA, CDR2 FQGNSA. The CDR3 spans 15 residues. The DNA of the CDR3 is TGTGCCAGCAGCTTCGAACAGGGGGTCATGGATACGCAGTATTTT. Its protein product is CASSFEQGVMDTQYF.

This clonotype was seen a few times. J is TRBJ2-2 and V is TRBV3-1; no firm D call. The V end was cut by 3 bases, the J end by 4 bases, with 0 bases between. Germline CDR1 reads LGHDT; CDR2 reads YNNKEL (reference sequence). The CDR3 spans 11 residues. The CDR3 loop is CASSHTGELFF. The CDR3 region has the DNA TGTGCCAGCAGCCACACCGGGGAGCTGTTTTTT.

This clonotype was detected a few times. The DNA is omitted, as the CDR3 cannot be located on it reliably, and the CDR3 follows TCRdb's listing. The chain links TRBV7-5 to TRBJ2-7; the table's D call, TRBD2, has no DNA check behind it. TRBV7-5 is listed as a pseudogene. The CDR3 has 18 residues if both end residues are counted. CDR3 sequence: CISVPEAYLAGGSREQYF.

This clonotype was counted at least ten times. CDR3 in DNA: TGTGCCAGCAATGACGGGCGCTACAGGGTATTCTTACAGCCCCAGCATTTT. Its protein is CASNDGRYRVFLQPQHF. The chain couples TRBV27 to TRBJ1-5, with a weak D call TRBD1 (6 bases). The CDR3 extends over 17 amino acids. Trimming cost V 7 bases and J 7 bases, with 26 bases left between them. Per germline, CDR1 MNHEY and CDR2 SMNVEV (reference sequence).

In nucleotides, the CDR3 is TGCAGCGTTGACAGATACAATGAGCAGTTCTTC. It codes for CSVDRYNEQFF. The gene calls are TRBV29-1 and TRBJ2-1; D remains ambiguous. The ends were cut back, 3 bases at V and 4 bases at J, with 4 bases in the middle. The V gene's germline CDR1 is SQVTM and CDR2 ANQGSEA. This CDR3 has 11 amino acids.